The text below deals with one T cell receptor (beta chain). This clonotype was observed at least ten times. There is no known antigen for this receptor. There are no base qualities to consult, and no much larger clone falls within one base. The sample belongs to a study of human T cells and chemical hapten exposure (dated by TCRdb to the early 2020s). Background on the whole study: For sensitization, 2% DPC in acetone was applied to a roughly 2 cm by roughly 2 cm area of upper inner arm skin. Patch testing was done on the upper back using Finn chambers containing 0.01% DPC, and results were scored after 6 days according to International Contact Dermatitis Research Group standards. Weekly therapeutic DPC doses were additionally applied to the scalp of patients throughout the approximately 25-week study period. Blood samples were taken from patients before sensitization (week 0) and then at 2, 6 and about 24 weeks after DPC sensitization. Libraries were pooled for sequencing, and per-sample TCR yields varied mainly because of small differences in library volumes within the pool. In alopecia patients, the study followed how the peripheral blood TCR repertoire changed in vivo over primary and secondary sensitization to diphenylcyclopropenone (DPC), a hapten. About 28 alopecia patients gave blood for TCR sequencing at one to four time points (pre-sensitization, 2, 6 and 24 weeks). Most of the patients in the cohort were female, and the cohort covered alopecia areata with under or over 50% scalp involvement, alopecia totalis and alopecia universalis.

Library prep was done by RACE. TCRdb shows the sequencer as NextSeq 500. During library preparation, unique molecular identifiers were attached to individual cDNA molecules so that TCRs could be counted quantitatively and reproducibly. For every blood RNA sample, sequencing covered both the TCR alpha and TCR beta chains. Under the source paper's analysis protocol: Samples had a median of about 90,000 TCRs, with a range from roughly 23,224 to 700,000. V, J and CDR3 annotation of the TCR reads was carried out using the Decombinator software suite. For PS versus PT1 abundance plots, all samples were subsampled to the same number of TCRs (28,000). TCRs were defined as expanded if absent before sensitization and observed at least eight times at the 2-week time point. TCRdb redid the processing of the public reads, applying fastp at Q25 and MiXCR, and retained in-frame beta chains. Rows are combined by CDR3 protein, so each entry shows the most common genes and DNA. It is TCRdb's table, rather than the study itself, that gives the V and J calls and clone size. The table for this sample lists 55,000 to 85,000 distinct CDR3 sequences; about 9.4% of them were counted only once. In total, the top ten clones hold 2.5% to 3.5% of the sample.

The germline V gene encodes CDR1 DFQATT and CDR2 SNEGSKA (reference sequence). Cut back by 3 bases and 0 bases, the V and J ends lie 12 bases apart. The CDR3 starts with the cysteine, ends with the phenylalanine, and has 16 residues. Solely the CDR3 DNA is kept, with 48 bases framed from the first base. What the study reported, not specific to this receptor: A positive correlation was found between the number of PT1 expanded TCRs and patch test score, with significance reached at thresholds 8, 16 and 32 but not 4. Significantly more large CDR3 similarity clusters were formed by expanded TCRs than by pre-sensitization or healthy control sets, consistent with antigen-driven responses. DPC sensitization did not change the number of TCRs with a frequency above 1 in 1000, and there was no evidence of changes in global repertoire structure. Because all patients had alopecia, a presumed autoimmune disease, the immune response of the patients might differ from that of healthy individuals. After repeated subsampling, the strength of the expansion versus patch-test correlation and the threshold at which it became significant changed.

In the paper's terms, the time point label means: patch test 1, 2 weeks after DPC sensitization. In the paper's terms, the treatment or condition label means: therapeutic diphenylcyclopropenone sensitization with weekly scalp DPC. Blood at each patch-test visit was drawn before the patch test was applied. To be eligible, patients had to be aged 18 to 70, diagnosed with alopecia and judged suitable for DPC therapy, while pregnant patients were excluded. Unfractionated whole blood was collected in Tempus Blood RNA tubes, and total RNA was extracted from that blood. The V and J genes are TRBV20-1 and TRBJ1-6; the best D guess is TRBD1, with 5 bases matching. The clonotype originates from a woman in her 40s with alopecia areata. Some clones in this sample may be carry-over from other donors' samples. This sample comprised whole blood, obtained in connection with sensitization to the hapten diphenylcyclopropenone (DPC). The nucleotides are TGCAGTGCTAGTTACGGGGGGAACTCCTATAATTCACCCCTCCACTTT. This translates into CSASYGGNSYNSPLHF.